The TCR beta chain under discussion was sequenced for a study of naive and memory T cell subsets. CDR1 and CDR2 (germline): SGHNT, YENEEA. Trimming stripped 1 base from V and 2 bases from J, with 16 bases between. This CDR3 region has 17 residues. Two oligonucleotides, mixed equimolar, formed the beta constant-region primer covering TRBC1 and TRBC2. TCRdb reprocessed the UMI-ligation and nested PCR reads with MiXCR, giving one entry per CDR3 protein. This sample carries tens of thousands of distinct CDR3 sequences, 13% of them seen once, and the ten largest clones take more than 20%. The clonotype comes from a human donor in good health. The source material was effector memory CD4+ T cells from blood. Subset meaning: effector memory, CD45RA- CD27-. The chain is built from TRBV11-3 and TRBJ2-3, with D perhaps given as TRBD1 or TRBD2 (5 bases each). CDR3 nucleotide sequence: TGTGCCAGCAGCTTAGGGCGCGGGCTAGGGGCCACAGATACGCAGTATTTT. This sequence encodes CASSLGRGLGATDTQYF. The full variable domain, rest sourced from reference TRBV11-3 and TRBJ2-3, is EAGVVQSPRYKIIEKKQPVAFWCNPISGHNTLYWYLQNLGQGPELLIRYENEEAVDDSQLPKDRFSAERLKGVDSTLKIQPAELGDSAVYLCASSLGRGLGATDTQYFGPGTRLTVL.